This TCR beta chain was retrieved from a study of T cells in Graves' hyperthyroidism and ophthalmopathy. TCR beta CDR3 regions were amplified from RNA. The study used the HTBI primer set for a first-round RT-PCR of the TCR CDR3. Each CDR3 protein gets one entry after TCRdb re-called the multiplex PCR reads with MiXCR. This table has 650,000 to 700,000 distinct CDR3 sequences, roughly 17% appearing once. The CDR3 loop spans 14 amino acids. V shed 2 bases, J shed 7 bases, and the junction held 8 bases outside the gene matches. The chain is built from TRBV12-3 or TRBV12-4 and TRBJ2-7; 7 nucleotides line up with TRBD2. The sequence was collected from a man aged 50 or older with Graves' hyperthyroidism. The sample consisted of blood. CDR3 residues: CASSLRDYLAEQYF. The CDR3 region has the DNA TGTGCCAGCAGTTTAAGGGACTACCTCGCTGAGCAGTACTTC.